One sample yielded the 13 T cell receptor beta chains listed below, sequenced in a study of cytomegalovirus exposure and HLA in healthy donors. Primers: 60 Vbeta forward and 13 Jbeta reverse. Profiled with immunoSEQ multiplex PCR; TCRdb holds only in-frame clones, not every one. The sample table sets out about 40,000 clones. The sample was PBMCs. The origin of the receptors is a male donor in good health and CMV-seronegative.

This chain connects TRBV18 to TRBJ1-1; 7 nucleotides line up with TRBD1. J gave up 7 bases and V 9 bases, and 8 bases lay outside the gene matches. The CDR3 length is 12 residues. Germline CDR1 reads KGHSH; CDR2 reads LQKENI. The CDR3 sequence is CASYRDRVEAFF. CDR3 sequence (DNA): TGTGCCAGTTATCGAGACAGGGTTGAAGCTTTCTTT.

The chain employs TRBV6-6 and TRBJ1-4; TRBD1 agrees at 10 bases. J lost 9 bases, V lost 7 bases, and 8 bases had no gene match. The CDR3 spans 14 residues. Per the germline V gene, CDR1 is MNHNY and CDR2 is SVGAGI (reference sequence). This CDR3 reads CASTKPGQGKKLFF. CDR3 nucleotides: TGTGCCAGCACCAAACCGGGACAGGGGAAAAAACTGTTTTTT.

This chain uses TRBV6-6 with TRBJ1-4; D call uncertain. Trimming took 1 base from V and 8 from J, leaving 14 bases between them. The CDR3 has 15 residues. Germline V lookup: CDR1 MNHNY, CDR2 SVGAGI (reference sequence). DNA of the CDR3: TGTGCCAGCAGTTACTTGGGAGCCGGACGAGAAAAACTGTTTTTT. It translates to CASSYLGAGREKLFF.

CDR3 coding DNA: TGTGCCAGCAGAAACAAGGGACTATCCTACGAGCAGTACTTC. As protein: CASRNKGLSYEQYF. The chain has TRBV27 and TRBJ2-5; 7 bases map to TRBD2. With the DNA end fitting TRBJ2-7 better, the J assignment may be wrong. The CDR3 loop spans 14 amino acids. Per the germline V gene, CDR1 is MNHEY and CDR2 is SMNVEV (reference sequence).

The chain uses TRBV16 and TRBJ1-5; 9 nucleotides match TRBD1. Per germline, CDR1 KGHSY and CDR2 FQNENV. This CDR3 is 17 amino acids long. Germline trimming cut 0 bases from V and 0 bases from J; bases unmatched to any gene: 3. The CDR3 protein is CASSQSRTGVSNQPQHF. The CDR3 DNA is TGTGCCAGCAGCCAATCCCGGACAGGGGTTAGCAATCAGCCCCAGCATTTT.

V usage is TRBV5-1 and J usage is TRBJ2-7; 7 bases align to TRBD1. J was trimmed by 3 bases and V by 5 bases; bases with no gene match: 5. The germline gives CDR1 SGHRS, CDR2 YFSETQ. The CDR3 loop spans 13 amino acids. The CDR3, as DNA: TGCGCCAGCAGTCCTACAGGGGTCTACGAGCAGTACTTC. Translation: CASSPTGVYEQYF.

The chain joins TRBV30 to TRBJ1-4; TRBD1 aligns across 11 bases. CDR1 and CDR2 from the germline V gene are GTSNPN and SVGIG (reference sequence). Unmatched junction bases numbered 1, after V lost 3 bases and J lost 7 bases. The CDR3 contains 13 residues. The CDR3 bases are TGTGCCTGGAGAGGGACAGGGGGTGAAAAACTGTTTTTT. It encodes CAWRGTGGEKLFF.

The chain uses TRBV9 and TRBJ2-3, with 9 bases aligning to TRBD1. The CDR3 is 16 amino acids. J lost 3 bases, V lost 3 bases, and 8 bases had no gene match. CDR1 and CDR2 from the germline V gene are SGDLS and YYNGEE. The CDR3 DNA follows: TGTGCCAGCAGCGACCAACAGGGGGCGGGGACAGATACGCAGTATTTT. The encoded protein is CASSDQQGAGTDTQYF.

The chain employs TRBV2 and TRBJ2-7; 16 bases are a match to TRBD2. Germline CDR1 SNHLY, CDR2 FYNNEI. This CDR3 region has 17 residues. J gave up 7 bases and V 6 bases, and 12 bases lay outside the gene matches. Here the CDR3 DNA reads TGTGCCAGCAGCACGGGACTAGCGGGGGGGAGCCCCTTGGAGCAGTACTTC. Encoded protein: CASSTGLAGGSPLEQYF.

This sequence joins TRBV5-1 and TRBJ1-4, with D hard to call. Per the germline V gene, CDR1 is SGHRS and CDR2 is YFSETQ. V was trimmed by 3 bases and J by 7 bases, leaving 16 bases between them. The CDR3 totals 15 residues. The CDR3 DNA sequence: TGCGCCAGCAGCTGGAGCTACGGGGAGTCTGAAAAACTGTTTTTT. It translates to CASSWSYGESEKLFF.

The chain employs TRBV19 and TRBJ1-2; D remains ambiguous. The CDR3 consists of 16 residues. Germline V gene data show CDR1 as LNHDA and CDR2 as SQIVND (reference sequence). With 5 bases removed from V and 2 bases from J, the gap between germline ends came to 18 bases. The CDR3 region has the DNA TGTGCCAGTAGTCTCCTCGGGTCCCTAAGGAACTATGGCTACACCTTC. Translating it yields CASSLLGSLRNYGYTF.

The chain uses TRBV27 and TRBJ1-2; D is perhaps TRBD1 (6 bases). V was pared by 4 bases and J by 6 bases, with 18 bases between. This CDR3 comprises 15 residues. The V gene's germline CDR1 is MNHEY and CDR2 SMNVEV (reference sequence). The CDR3 spells CASSSTHRVIDGYTF. The DNA of the CDR3 is TGTGCCAGCAGTTCCACCCACAGGGTAATCGATGGCTACACCTTC.

The chain uses TRBV11-2 and TRBJ1-2; no clear D. CDR3 length equals 12 residues. V dropped 1 base and J dropped 8 bases, with 8 bases sitting between them. CDR1 and CDR2 (germline): SGHAT, FQNNGV. The CDR3 bases are TGTGCCAGCAGCTTAGGGTCCGGGGGCTACACCTTC. Translated, it gives CASSLGSGGYTF.